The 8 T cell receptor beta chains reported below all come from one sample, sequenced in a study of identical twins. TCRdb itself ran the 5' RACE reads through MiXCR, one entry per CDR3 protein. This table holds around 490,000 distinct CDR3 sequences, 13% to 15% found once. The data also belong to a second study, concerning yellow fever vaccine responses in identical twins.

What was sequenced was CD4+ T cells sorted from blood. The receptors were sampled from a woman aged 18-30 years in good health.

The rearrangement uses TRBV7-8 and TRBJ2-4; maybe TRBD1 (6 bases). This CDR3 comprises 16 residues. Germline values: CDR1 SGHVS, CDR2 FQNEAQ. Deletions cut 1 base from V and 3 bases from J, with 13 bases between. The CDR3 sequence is CASSLEAGVGKNIQYF. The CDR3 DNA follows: TGTGCCAGCAGCTTAGAGGCAGGGGTGGGCAAAAACATTCAGTACTTC.

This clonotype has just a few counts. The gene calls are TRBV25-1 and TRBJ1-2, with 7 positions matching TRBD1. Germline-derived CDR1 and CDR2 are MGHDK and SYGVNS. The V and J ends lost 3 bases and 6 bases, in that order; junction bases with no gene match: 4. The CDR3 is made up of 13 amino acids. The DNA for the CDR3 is TGTGCCAGCAGTGAGGCAGGGGGGAATGGCTACACCTTC. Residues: CASSEAGGNGYTF.

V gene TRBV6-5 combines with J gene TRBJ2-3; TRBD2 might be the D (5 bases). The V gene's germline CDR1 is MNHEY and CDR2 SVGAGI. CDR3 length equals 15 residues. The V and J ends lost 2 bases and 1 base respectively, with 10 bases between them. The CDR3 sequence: CASSYEGRGTDTQYF. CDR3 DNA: TGTGCCAGCAGTTACGAGGGTAGGGGCACAGATACGCAGTATTTT.

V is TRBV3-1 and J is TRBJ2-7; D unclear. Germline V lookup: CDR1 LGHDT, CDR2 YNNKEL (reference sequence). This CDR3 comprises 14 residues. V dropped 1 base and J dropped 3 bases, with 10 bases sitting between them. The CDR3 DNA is TGTGCCAGCAGCCAAGGTTATAGAGACTACGAGCAGTACTTC. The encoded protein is CASSQGYRDYEQYF.

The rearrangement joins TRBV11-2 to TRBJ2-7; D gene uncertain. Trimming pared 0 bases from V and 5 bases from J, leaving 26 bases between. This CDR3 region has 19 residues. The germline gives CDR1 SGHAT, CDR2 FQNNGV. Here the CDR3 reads CASSLELKKSNFLPDEQYF. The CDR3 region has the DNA TGTGCCAGCAGCTTAGAGCTCAAGAAAAGTAACTTCCTCCCTGACGAGCAGTACTTC. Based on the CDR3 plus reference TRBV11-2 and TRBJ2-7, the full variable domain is EAGVAQSPRYKIIEKRQSVAFWCNPISGHATLYWYQQILGQGPKLLIQFQNNGVVDDSQLPKDRFSAERLKGVDSTLKIQPAKLEDSAVYLCASSLELKKSNFLPDEQYFGPGTRLTVT.

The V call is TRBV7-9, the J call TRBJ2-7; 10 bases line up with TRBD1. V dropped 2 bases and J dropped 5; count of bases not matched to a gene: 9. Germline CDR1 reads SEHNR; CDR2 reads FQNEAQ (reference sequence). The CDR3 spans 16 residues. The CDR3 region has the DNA TGTGCCAGCAGCTTACGCGCGAAAGGACAGGGGGACGAGCAGTACTTC. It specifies CASSLRAKGQGDEQYF.

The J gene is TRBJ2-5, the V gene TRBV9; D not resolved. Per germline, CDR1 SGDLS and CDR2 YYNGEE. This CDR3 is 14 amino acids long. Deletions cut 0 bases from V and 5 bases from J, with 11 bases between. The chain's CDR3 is CASSVGLGRETQYF. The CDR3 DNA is TGTGCCAGCAGCGTAGGGCTGGGTAGGGAGACCCAGTACTTC. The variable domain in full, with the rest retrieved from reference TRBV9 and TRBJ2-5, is DSGVTQTPKHLITATGQRVTLRCSPRSGDLSVYWYQQSLDQGLQFLIQYYNGEERAKGNILERFSAQQFPDLHSELNLSSLELGDSALYFCASSVGLGRETQYFGPGTRLLVL.

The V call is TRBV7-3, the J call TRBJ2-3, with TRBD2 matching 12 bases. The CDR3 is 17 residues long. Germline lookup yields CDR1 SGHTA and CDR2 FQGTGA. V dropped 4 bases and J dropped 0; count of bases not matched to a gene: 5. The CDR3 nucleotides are TGTGCCAGCAGCTCTTGGACTAGCGGGGTTAGCACAGATACGCAGTATTTT. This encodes CASSSWTSGVSTDTQYF.